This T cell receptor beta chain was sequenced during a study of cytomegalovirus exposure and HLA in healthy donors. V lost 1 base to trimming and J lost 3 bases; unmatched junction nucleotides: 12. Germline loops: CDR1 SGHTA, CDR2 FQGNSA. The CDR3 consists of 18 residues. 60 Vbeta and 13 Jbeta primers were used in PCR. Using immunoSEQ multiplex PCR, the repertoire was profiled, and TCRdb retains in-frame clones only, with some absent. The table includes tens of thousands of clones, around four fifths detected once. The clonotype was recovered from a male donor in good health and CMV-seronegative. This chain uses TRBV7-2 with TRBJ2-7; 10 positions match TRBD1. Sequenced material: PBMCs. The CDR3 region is CASSLVESGTGALYEQYF. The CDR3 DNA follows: TGTGCCAGCAGCTTAGTCGAGAGTGGGACAGGGGCCCTCTACGAGCAGTACTTC.